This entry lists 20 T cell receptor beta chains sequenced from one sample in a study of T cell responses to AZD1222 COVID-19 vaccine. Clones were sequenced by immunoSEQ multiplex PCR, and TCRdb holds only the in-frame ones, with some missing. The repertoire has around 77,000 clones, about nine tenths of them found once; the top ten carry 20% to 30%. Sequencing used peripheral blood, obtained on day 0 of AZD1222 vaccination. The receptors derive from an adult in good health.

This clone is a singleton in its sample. The CDR3 sequence is CASSQGRDTYEQYF. CDR3 coding DNA: TGCGCCAGCAGCCAAGGACGGGATACCTACGAGCAGTACTTC. The J gene is TRBJ2-7, the V gene TRBV4-1; TRBD2 might be the D (5 bases). Germline CDR1 reads MGHRA; CDR2 reads YSYEKL. CDR3 length: 14 amino acids. Trimming cost V 1 base and J 2 bases, with 9 bases left between them.

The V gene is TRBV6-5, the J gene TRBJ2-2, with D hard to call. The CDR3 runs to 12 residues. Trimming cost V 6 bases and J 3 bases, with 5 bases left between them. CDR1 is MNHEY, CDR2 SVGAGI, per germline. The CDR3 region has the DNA TGTGCCAGCAGCCATTACACCGGGGAGCTGTTTTTT. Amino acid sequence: CASSHYTGELFF.

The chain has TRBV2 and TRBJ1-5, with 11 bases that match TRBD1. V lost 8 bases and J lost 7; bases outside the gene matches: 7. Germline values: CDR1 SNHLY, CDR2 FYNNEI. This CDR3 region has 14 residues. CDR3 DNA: TGTGCCAGCGCCGGGACAGGGGGTAGGCAGCCCCAGCATTTT. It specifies CASAGTGGRQPQHF.

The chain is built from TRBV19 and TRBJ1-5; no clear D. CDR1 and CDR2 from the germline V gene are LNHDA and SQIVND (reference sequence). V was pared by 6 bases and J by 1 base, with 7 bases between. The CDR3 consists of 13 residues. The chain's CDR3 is CASRPASNQPQHF. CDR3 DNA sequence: TGTGCCAGTAGACCCGCGAGCAATCAGCCCCAGCATTTT.

The CDR3 coding sequence is TGTGCCAGCACCAAGGGAAAGGGGAAGCGAAATCTAAGCACAGATACGCAGTATTTT. Translating gives CASTKGKGKRNLSTDTQYF. The chain uses TRBV2 and TRBJ2-3; D might be TRBD1 (5 bases). CDR3 length: 19 amino acids. V was clipped by 7 bases and J by 0 bases, with 26 bases between them. Germline assignment: CDR1 SNHLY and CDR2 FYNNEI.

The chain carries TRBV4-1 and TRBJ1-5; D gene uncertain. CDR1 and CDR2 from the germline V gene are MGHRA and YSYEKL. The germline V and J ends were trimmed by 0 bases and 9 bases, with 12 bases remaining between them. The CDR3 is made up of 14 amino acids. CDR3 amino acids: CASSQDGPGGPQHF. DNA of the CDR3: TGCGCCAGCAGCCAAGATGGCCCGGGTGGGCCCCAGCATTTT.

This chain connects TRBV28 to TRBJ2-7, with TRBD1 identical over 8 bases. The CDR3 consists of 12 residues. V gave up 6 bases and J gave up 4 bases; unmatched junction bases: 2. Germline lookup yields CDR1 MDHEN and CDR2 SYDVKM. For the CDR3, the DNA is TGTGCCAGCAGCGACAGGGGTTACGAGCAGTACTTC. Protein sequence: CASSDRGYEQYF.

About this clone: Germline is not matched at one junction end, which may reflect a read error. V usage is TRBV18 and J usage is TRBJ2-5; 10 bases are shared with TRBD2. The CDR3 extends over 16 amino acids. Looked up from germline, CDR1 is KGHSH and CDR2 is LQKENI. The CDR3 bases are TGTGCCAGCTCGCCACCTCTAGCGGGGGACCAAGAGACCCAGTACTTC. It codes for CASSPPLAGDQETQYF. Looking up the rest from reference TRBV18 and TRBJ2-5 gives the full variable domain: NAGVMQNPRHLVRRRGQEARLRCSPMKGHSHVYWYRQLPEEGLKFMVYLQKENIIDESGMPKERFSAEFPKEGPSILRIQQVVRGDSAAYFCASSPPLAGDQETQYFGPGTRLLVL.

The CDR3 region is CASRRSGTTNTGELFF. The CDR3 DNA follows: TGTGCCAGCAGGCGATCCGGGACTACAAACACCGGGGAGCTGTTTTTT. The chain has TRBV6-6 and TRBJ2-2; 7 bases are shared with TRBD2. Germline lookup yields CDR1 MNHNY and CDR2 SVGAGI (reference sequence). The length of the CDR3 is 16 residues. V shed 6 bases and J 2 bases; nucleotides not matched to a gene: 9.

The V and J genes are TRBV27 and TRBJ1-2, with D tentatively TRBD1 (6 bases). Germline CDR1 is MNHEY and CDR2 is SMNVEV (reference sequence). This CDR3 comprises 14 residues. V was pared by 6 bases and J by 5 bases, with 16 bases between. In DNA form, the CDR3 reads TGTGCCAGCAGCCCCCGGCCAGGGGCGTATGGCTACACCTTC. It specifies CASSPRPGAYGYTF.

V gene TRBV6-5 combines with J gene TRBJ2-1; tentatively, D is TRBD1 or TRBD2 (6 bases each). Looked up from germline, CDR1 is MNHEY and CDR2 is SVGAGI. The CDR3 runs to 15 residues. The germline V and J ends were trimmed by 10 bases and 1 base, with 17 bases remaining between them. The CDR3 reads CATDPGGGSYNEQFF. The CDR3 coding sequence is TGTGCCACCGATCCCGGAGGGGGTTCCTACAATGAGCAGTTCTTC.

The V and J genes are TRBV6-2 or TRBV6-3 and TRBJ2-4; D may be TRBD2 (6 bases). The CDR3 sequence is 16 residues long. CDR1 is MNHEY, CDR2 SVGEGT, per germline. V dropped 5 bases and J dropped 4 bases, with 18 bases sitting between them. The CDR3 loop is CASSPPETRVKNIQYF. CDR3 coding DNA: TGTGCCAGCAGTCCGCCGGAGACTAGGGTAAAAAACATTCAGTACTTC.

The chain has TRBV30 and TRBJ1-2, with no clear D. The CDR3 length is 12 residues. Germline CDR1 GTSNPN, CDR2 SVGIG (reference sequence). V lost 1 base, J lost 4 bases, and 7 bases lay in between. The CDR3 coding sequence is TGTGCCTGGAGTGGGTCGGTCTATGGCTACACCTTC. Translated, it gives CAWSGSVYGYTF.

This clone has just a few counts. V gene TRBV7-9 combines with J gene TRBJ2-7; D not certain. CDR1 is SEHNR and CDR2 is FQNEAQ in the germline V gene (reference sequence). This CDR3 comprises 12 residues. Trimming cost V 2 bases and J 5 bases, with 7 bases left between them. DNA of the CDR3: TGTGCCAGCAGCTTAAATTCGGACGAGCAGTACTTC. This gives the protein CASSLNSDEQYF.

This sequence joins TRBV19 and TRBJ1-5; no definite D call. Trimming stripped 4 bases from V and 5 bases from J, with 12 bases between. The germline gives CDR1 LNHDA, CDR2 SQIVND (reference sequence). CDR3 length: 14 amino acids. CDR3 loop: CASSRRERDQPQHF. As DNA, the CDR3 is TGTGCCAGTAGTAGAAGGGAGAGAGATCAGCCCCAGCATTTT.

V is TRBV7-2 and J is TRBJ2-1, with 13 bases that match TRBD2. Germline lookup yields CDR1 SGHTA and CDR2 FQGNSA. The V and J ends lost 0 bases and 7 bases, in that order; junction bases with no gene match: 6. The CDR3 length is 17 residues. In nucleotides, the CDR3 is TGTGCCAGCAGCTTAGCGGGGACTAGCGGGGCGGTGAATGAGCAGTTCTTC. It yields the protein CASSLAGTSGAVNEQFF.

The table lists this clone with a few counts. The CDR3 coding sequence is TGTGCCAGTAGTATGGGAGGACGGGGTCAGCCCCAGCATTTT. It is translated as CASSMGGRGQPQHF. The V call is TRBV19, the J call TRBJ1-5; D gene ambiguous. Germline-derived CDR1 and CDR2 are LNHDA and SQIVND (reference sequence). Trimming took 3 bases from V and 6 from J, leaving 12 bases between them. The CDR3 loop spans 14 amino acids.

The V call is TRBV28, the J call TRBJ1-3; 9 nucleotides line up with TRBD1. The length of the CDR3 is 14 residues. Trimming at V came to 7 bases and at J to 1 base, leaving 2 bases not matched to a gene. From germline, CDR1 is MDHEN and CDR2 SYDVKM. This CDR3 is CASTTGGSGNTIYF. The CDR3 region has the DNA TGTGCCAGCACGACAGGGGGGTCTGGAAACACCATATATTTT.

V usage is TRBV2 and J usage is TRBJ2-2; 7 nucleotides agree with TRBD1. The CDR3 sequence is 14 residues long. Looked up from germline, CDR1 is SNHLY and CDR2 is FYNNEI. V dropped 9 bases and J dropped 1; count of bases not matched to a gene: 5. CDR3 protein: CASYRDRNTGELFF. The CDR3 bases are TGTGCCAGTTACCGGGACAGGAACACCGGGGAGCTGTTTTTT.

This CDR3 is CASSVGGGTFSTDTQYF. The DNA of the CDR3 is TGTGCCAGCAGCGTAGGGGGCGGGACGTTTAGCACAGATACGCAGTATTTT. The chain combines TRBV9 with TRBJ2-3; a possible D gene is TRBD2 (6 bases). The CDR3 totals 17 residues. Germline CDR1 and CDR2: SGDLS and YYNGEE. The V end lost 0 bases, the J end lost 0 bases, and 14 bases lay between the germline ends.